Described below is a single TCR beta chain sequence and its context. Its antigen remains unidentified. A TCRbeta library incorporating unique molecular identifiers was prepared. TCRdb used MiXCR to reprocess the PCR reads, holding one entry per CDR3 protein. The profile shows 700,000 or so distinct CDR3 sequences, less than 15% of them singletons. This sample is drawn from a study of T-cell reconstitution after alpha-beta-depleted transplantation in children. Study-wide results and limits: Diversity of TCRbeta at day 60 was high in some patients, arising from surviving recipient T cells and thymic progenitors. Expanded graft clones numbering several hundred reportedly gave rise to alpha-beta T cells about two months after transplant.

Trimming stripped 5 bases from V and 0 bases from J, with 14 bases between. The CDR3 is 16 amino acids. Per germline, CDR1 SGHVS and CDR2 FQNEAQ. The origin of this receptor is a girl aged 2 to 10 with congenital amegakaryocytic thrombocytopenia, due to receive a stem cell transplant. Specimen: PBMCs, collected before TCRalphabeta/CD19-depleted stem cell transplant. This chain joins TRBV7-8 and TRBJ2-1; D perhaps matches TRBD2 (6 bases). The CDR3 reads CASSRGTLSSYNEQFF. The CDR3 DNA follows: TGTGCCAGCAGCCGCGGGACTCTGAGCTCCTACAATGAGCAGTTCTTC. The whole variable domain, filled in from reference TRBV7-8 and TRBJ2-1, reads GAGVSQSPRYKVAKRGQDVALRCDPISGHVSLFWYQQALGQGPEFLTYFQNEAQLDKSGLPSDRFFAERPEGSVSTLKIQRTQQEDSAVYLCASSRGTLSSYNEQFFGPGTRLTVL.